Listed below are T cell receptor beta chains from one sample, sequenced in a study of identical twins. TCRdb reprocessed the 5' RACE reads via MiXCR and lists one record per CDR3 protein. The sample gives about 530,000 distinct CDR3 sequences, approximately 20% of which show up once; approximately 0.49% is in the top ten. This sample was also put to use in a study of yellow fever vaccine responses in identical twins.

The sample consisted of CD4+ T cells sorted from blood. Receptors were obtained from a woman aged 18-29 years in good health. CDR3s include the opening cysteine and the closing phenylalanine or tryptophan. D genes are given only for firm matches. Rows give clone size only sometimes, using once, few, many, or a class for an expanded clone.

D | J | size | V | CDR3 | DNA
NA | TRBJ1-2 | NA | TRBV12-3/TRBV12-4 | CASSLTTSPYGYTF | TGTGCCAGCAGTTTGACGACGTCCCCCTATGGCTACACCTTC
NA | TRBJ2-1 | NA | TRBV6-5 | CASSYERNTRVEQFF | TGTGCCAGCAGTTATGAGCGGAATACCCGCGTTGAGCAGTTCTTC
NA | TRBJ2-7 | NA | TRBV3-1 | CASSQGLGFEQYF | TGTGCCAGCAGCCAAGGACTAGGATTCGAGCAGTACTTC
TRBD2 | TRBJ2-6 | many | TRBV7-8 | CASSPGTSGPGANVLTF | TGTGCCAGCAGCCCCGGGACTAGCGGGCCTGGGGCCAACGTCCTGACTTTC
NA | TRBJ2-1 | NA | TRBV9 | CASSVEGCLWFF | TGTGCCAGCAGCGTAGAGGGTTGTTTGTGGTTCTTC
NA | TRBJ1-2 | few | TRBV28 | CASNSEGPYGYTF | TGTGCCAGCAACTCGGAGGGACCCTATGGCTACACCTTC
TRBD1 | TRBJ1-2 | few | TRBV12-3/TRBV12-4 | CASSLGPGGEGYTF | TGTGCCAGCAGTTTAGGCCCAGGGGGTGAAGGCTACACCTTC
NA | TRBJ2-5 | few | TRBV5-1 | CASSGRDSSETQYF | TGCGCCAGCAGCGGGAGGGACAGTTCAGAGACCCAGTACTTC
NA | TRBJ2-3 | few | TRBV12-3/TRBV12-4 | CASSVRDSRTDTQYF | TGTGCCAGCAGTGTCAGGGACTCACGCACAGATACGCAGTATTTT
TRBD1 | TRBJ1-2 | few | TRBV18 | CASSPRGQGPYTF | TGTGCCAGCTCACCGAGAGGACAGGGACCCTACACCTTC
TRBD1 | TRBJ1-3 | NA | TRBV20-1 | CSARKTGGLSGNTIYF | TGCAGTGCTAGAAAGACAGGGGGGCTCTCTGGAAACACCATATATTTT
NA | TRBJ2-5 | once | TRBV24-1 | CATSDPVRVETQYF | TGTGCCACCAGTGACCCTGTCCGCGTGGAGACCCAGTACTTC
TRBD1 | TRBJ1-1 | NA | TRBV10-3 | CAISEGQGAEAFF | TGTGCCATCAGTGAAGGACAGGGGGCCGAAGCTTTCTTT
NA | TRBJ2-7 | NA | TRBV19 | CASSSGGPTYEQYF | TGTGCCAGTAGTTCCGGGGGACCAACCTACGAGCAGTACTTC
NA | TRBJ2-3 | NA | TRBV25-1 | CASSEFTGLPTDTQYF | TGTGCCAGCAGTGAATTCACGGGGCTGCCCACAGATACGCAGTATTTT
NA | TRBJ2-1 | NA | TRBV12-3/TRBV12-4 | CASRGRDYNEQFF | TGTGCCAGCAGGGGGCGGGACTACAATGAGCAGTTCTTC
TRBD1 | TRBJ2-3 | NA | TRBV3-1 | CASSPRTGGGDTQYF | TGTGCCAGCAGCCCCCGGACAGGGGGTGGAGATACGCAGTATTTT